These T cell receptor beta chains were read from a single sample in a study of CD8 T cells in Susac syndrome. TCRdb itself ran the immunoSEQ multiplex PCR reads through MiXCR, one entry per CDR3 protein. The sample yields about 440,000 distinct CDR3 sequences, more than 70% seen once. Sequenced sample: CD8+ T cells from PBMCs. Receptors originate from a human donor with multiple sclerosis. Each CDR3 is given with its conserved first and last residue. D genes are given only for firm matches. Part of the rows lack a size; the others show once, few, many or a class for expanded clones.

CDR3 protein	CDR3 DNA	clone size	J gene	D gene	V gene
CASRASGLAGTEQFF	TGTGCCAGTAGAGCGTCGGGACTAGCGGGGACTGAGCAGTTCTTC	.	TRBJ2-1	TRBD2	TRBV19
CASRYRARPNQPQHF	TGTGCCAGCAGATACAGGGCTAGACCCAATCAGCCCCAGCATTTT	.	TRBJ1-5	.	TRBV2
CASSFEGTNTEAFF	TGCGCCAGCAGCTTTGAGGGGACGAACACTGAAGCTTTCTTT	.	TRBJ1-1	.	TRBV5-1
CASSIPQISGANVLTF	TGTGCCAGTAGTATCCCCCAGATTAGTGGGGCCAACGTCCTGACTTTC	.	TRBJ2-6	.	TRBV19
CASRELPGEKLFF	TGCGCCAGCAGAGAACTACCCGGTGAAAAACTGTTTTTT	.	TRBJ1-4	.	TRBV5-1
CASNTASGNNEQFF	TGTGCCAGCAATACGGCTAGCGGAAACAATGAGCAGTTCTTC	.	TRBJ2-1	TRBD2	TRBV5-5
CASSLAGGSGYEQFF	TGTGCCAGCAGCTTGGCTGGCGGGAGTGGCTATGAGCAGTTCTTC	.	TRBJ2-1	TRBD2	TRBV7-2
CASMPQGGYEQYF	TGTGCCAGCATGCCACAGGGAGGCTACGAGCAGTACTTC	.	TRBJ2-7	.	TRBV3-1
CASSTLAGVNEQFF	TGTGCCAGCAGTACTTTAGCGGGAGTCAATGAGCAGTTCTTC	.	TRBJ2-1	TRBD2	TRBV28
CSASGDGGAFNYGYTF	TGCAGTGCTAGTGGGGATGGGGGGGCCTTTAACTATGGCTACACCTTC	.	TRBJ1-2	.	TRBV20-1
CASGYYAGGTYEQYF	TGTGCCAGCGGCTACTATGCAGGGGGCACCTACGAGCAGTACTTC	.	TRBJ2-7	TRBD1	TRBV11-2
CASTSTGPQETQYF	TGTGCCAGCACCTCGACAGGGCCCCAAGAGACCCAGTACTTC	.	TRBJ2-5	TRBD1	TRBV6-1
CATSYRGGNTIYF	TGCGCCACCTCGTACAGGGGTGGAAACACCATATATTTT	.	TRBJ1-3	TRBD1	TRBV4-1
CSVLGLPGEQYF	TGCAGCGTTTTAGGGCTACCGGGCGAGCAGTACTTC	.	TRBJ2-7	.	TRBV29-1
CASSLRGAFYEQYF	TGTGCCAGCAGTTTACGTGGGGCATTCTACGAGCAGTACTTC	.	TRBJ2-7	.	TRBV27
CSARGRANYGYTF	TGCAGTGCTAGGGGCAGGGCAAACTATGGCTACACCTTC	.	TRBJ1-2	.	TRBV20-1
CASRGLDGYTF	TGTGCCAGCAGGGGGCTCGATGGCTACACCTTC	.	TRBJ1-2	.	TRBV6-1
CASSFAPTEEGTEAFF	TGTGCCAGCAGCTTTGCCCCGACCGAAGAGGGGACTGAAGCTTTCTTT	.	TRBJ1-1	.	TRBV11-2
CSVEWAARSTDTQYF	TGCAGCGTTGAATGGGCAGCCCGTAGCACAGATACGCAGTATTTT	.	TRBJ2-3	.	TRBV29-1
CASRGNSGETDSYEQYF	TGCGCCAGCAGAGGGAATTCCGGAGAGACCGACTCCTACGAGCAGTACTTC	.	TRBJ2-7	.	TRBV5-1
CSVEALHGAVGELFF	TGCAGCGTTGAAGCCCTCCACGGGGCGGTCGGGGAGCTGTTTTTT	.	TRBJ2-2	.	TRBV29-1
CASSSLPGGDQPQHF	TGTGCCAGCAGTTCTCTTCCAGGGGGCGATCAGCCCCAGCATTTT	few	TRBJ1-5	TRBD1	TRBV6-5
CAWSALAGLRADTQYF	TGTGCCTGGAGTGCTCTAGCGGGGTTGAGGGCAGATACGCAGTATTTT	.	TRBJ2-3	TRBD2	TRBV30
CASSFPSGDTEAFF	TGTGCCAGCAGCTTCCCCTCAGGGGACACTGAAGCTTTCTTT	.	TRBJ1-1	.	TRBV7-9
CASSFLGETQYF	TGTGCCAGCAGTTTTCTAGGAGAGACCCAGTACTTC	few	TRBJ2-5	.	TRBV12-3/TRBV12-4
CSVISGQSYEQYF	TGCAGCGTTATATCGGGTCAAAGCTACGAGCAGTACTTC	.	TRBJ2-7	.	TRBV29-1
CASSLWTNTEAFF	TGTGCCAGCTCACTCTGGACTAACACTGAAGCTTTCTTT	.	TRBJ1-1	.	TRBV18
CASSPREGPYEQYF	TGCGCCAGCAGCCCCCGGGAGGGGCCATACGAGCAGTACTTC	.	TRBJ2-7	TRBD2	TRBV4-1
CAWARGNTEAFF	TGTGCCTGGGCACGAGGGAACACTGAAGCTTTCTTT	.	TRBJ1-1	.	TRBV30
CASPTEREGNTGELFF	TGTGCCAGCCCTACTGAGCGGGAGGGTAACACCGGGGAGCTGTTTTTT	.	TRBJ2-2	TRBD2	TRBV7-8
CASSEGQGIIAGANVLTF	TGTGCCAGCAGTGAAGGACAGGGTATCATCGCTGGGGCCAACGTCCTGACTTTC	.	TRBJ2-6	TRBD1	TRBV2
CASSLSPGYEQYF	TGTGCCAGCAGCTTATCCCCGGGGTACGAGCAGTACTTC	few	TRBJ2-7	.	TRBV11-2
CASSPFGLGNTEAFF	TGTGCCAGCAGCCCATTTGGACTTGGGAACACTGAAGCTTTCTTT	.	TRBJ1-1	.	TRBV6-1
CASSRGQAHTDTQYF	TGTGCCAGCAGCCGAGGACAGGCTCACACAGATACGCAGTATTTT	few	TRBJ2-3	TRBD1	TRBV6-1
CASSWDRGKAFF	TGTGCCAGTAGTTGGGACAGGGGGAAAGCTTTCTTT	.	TRBJ1-1	TRBD1	TRBV19
CAISEETGFSGELFF	TGTGCCATCAGTGAAGAGACCGGTTTTTCCGGGGAGCTGTTTTTT	few	TRBJ2-2	.	TRBV10-3
CSARVASRVPNDEQFF	TGCAGTGCTAGAGTAGCTTCGCGGGTTCCAAACGATGAGCAGTTCTTC	.	TRBJ2-1	.	TRBV20-1
CASSYVSGGDYNEQFF	TGTGCCAGCAGCTACGTGAGCGGGGGGGATTACAATGAGCAGTTCTTC	few	TRBJ2-1	TRBD2	TRBV7-9
CASSPRDRLSDTQYF	TGTGCCAGCAGCCCGCGGGACAGGCTATCAGATACGCAGTATTTT	.	TRBJ2-3	TRBD1	TRBV7-9
CASGFGLEEREDYEQYF	TGTGCTAGTGGTTTTGGACTGGAGGAGCGGGAGGATTACGAGCAGTACTTC	.	TRBJ2-7	TRBD2	TRBV12-5
CSASPGHPRSQYF	TGCAGTGCTTCCCCGGGACACCCAAGGTCCCAGTACTTC	.	TRBJ2-5	.	TRBV20-1
CASSSLPGENTGELFF	TGTGCCAGCAGTTCCTTACCAGGGGAGAACACCGGGGAGCTGTTTTTT	.	TRBJ2-2	.	TRBV6-2/TRBV6-3
CASSQPIYYDRALNGGYTF	TGCGCCAGCAGCCAGCCGATATACTACGACAGGGCCCTAAACGGGGGCTACACCTTC	.	TRBJ1-2	TRBD1	TRBV4-1
CASSGGQGDSGANVLTF	TGTGCCAGCAGCGGGGGACAGGGGGACTCTGGAGCCAACGTCCTGACTTTC	few	TRBJ2-6	TRBD1	TRBV5-6
CASSHPFEKLFF	TGTGCCAGCAGCCACCCCTTCGAAAAACTGTTTTTT	.	TRBJ1-4	.	TRBV3-1
CASSQGTAIREAFF	TGCGCCAGCAGCCAAGGGACAGCGATTAGGGAAGCTTTCTTT	.	TRBJ1-1	.	TRBV4-1
CSARSADSYEQYF	TGCAGTGCTAGGAGCGCGGACTCCTACGAGCAGTACTTC	.	TRBJ2-7	.	TRBV20-1
CASSIAASGANVLTF	TGTGCCAGTAGTATAGCTGCGTCTGGGGCCAACGTCCTGACTTTC	.	TRBJ2-6	.	TRBV19
CASSPLGGVHTEAFF	TGCGCCAGCAGCCCCTTAGGGGGGGTTCACACTGAAGCTTTCTTT	once	TRBJ1-1	.	TRBV4-1
CASSQTGEGSYEQYF	TGTGCCAGCAGTCAAACAGGGGAGGGCTCCTACGAGCAGTACTTC	.	TRBJ2-7	.	TRBV13